This T cell receptor beta chain was sequenced during a study of vaccination and CD4 T cells after COVID-19. Whole-study context: Six male and four female convalescents took part, two of them Hispanic. Participants were administered two doses of either the BNT162b2 or the mRNA-1273 vaccine. Findings and caveats of the study: Within the convalescent patients, spike mono-reactivity was found in 304 of 307 vaccine-specific clones.

As to treatment: approximately nine-day PBMC culture with coronavirus spike peptide pools or control peptides (ViraFEST assay). ViraFEST enlarged antigen-specific T cell populations with peptide pools and afterwards sequenced TCRs. Germline assignment: CDR1 LNHDA and CDR2 SQIVND (reference sequence). Germline trimming cut 1 base from V and 10 bases from J; bases unmatched to any gene: 10. The CDR3 length is 15 residues. The Oncomine TCR Beta short-read assay was applied to DNA of cultured CD4+ T cells. TCRdb passed the PCR reads through MiXCR, listing each CDR3 protein once. The sample yields around 5,500 distinct CDR3 sequences, around 69% seen once. Concerning this clonotype itself: Its antigen is not identified.

The V call is TRBV19, the J call TRBJ2-1; 7 bases line up with TRBD2. Sample: CD4+ T cells from blood, cultured in vitro. The receptor's source is a human donor who had recovered from COVID-19. CDR3 coding DNA: TGTGCCAGTAGTATAGCACTTTTTGCGGGGGAGGAGCAGTTCTTC. Protein sequence: CASSIALFAGEEQFF.